What follows describes a single TCR beta chain. This clonotype was picked up a small number of times. This receptor's antigen is unknown. Per-nucleotide qualities are absent, and no much larger clonotype sits a single base away. The CDR3 has 14 amino acids, counting the end cysteine and phenylalanine. The retained sequence is limited to the CDR3, 42 bases, with the frame set at the first base. As encoded in the germline V gene (reference sequence), CDR1 is DFQATT while CDR2 is SNEGSKA. Germline trimming amounts to 4 bases on V and 4 bases on J, with 10 as the count of junction bases outside the gene matches. The donors were some 36 Caucasian individuals from Russia, aged 6 to 90 years, who were systemically healthy. About 10 milliliters of peripheral blood were collected from each donor into EDTA-treated Vacutainer tubes. Ficoll-Paque density-gradient centrifugation was used to isolate PBMCs, with at least 7 million obtained per sample. Trizol reagent was used to extract total RNA from PBMCs, with at least 5 micrograms per sample. Naive CD45RAhigh/CD27high T cell percentages were measured by flow cytometry on a PBMC aliquot from every donor.

Library preparation employed 5' RACE. The sequencer was an Illumina HiSeq 2500. A second PCR of about 6 to 12 cycles was run with a J-beta primer mix and a sample-barcoded 5' primer. Each TCR beta cDNA molecule received a unique molecular identifier from a template-switch 5' adaptor carrying 12 random nucleotides. Each sample yielded at least 2.5 million CDR3-containing paired-end reads. All of the RNA was converted into first-strand cDNA using the Mint cDNA synthesis kit, with a TRBC-specific oligonucleotide serving as the primer. All cDNA was treated with uracil-DNA glycosylase and then went through a first 18-cycle PCR with the universal primers M1SS and BC2_uni_R. The study's own analysis went as follows. Normalization of each sample was performed by random selection of 1 million high-quality reads, each carrying a distinct molecular identifier. Instead of being binned into consensus sequences, reads that shared molecular identifiers were thrown out. MiTCR, set to a Q25 quality threshold and the strictest error-elimination algorithm, was used for CDR3 identification, clonotype clustering and error correction. A nonparametric unseen species model using Euler transformation provided a lower-bound estimate of total TCR beta diversity. TCRdb reworked the public reads: Q25 trimming with fastp, MiXCR clone assembly, productive beta chains retained. All rows with the same CDR3 protein become a single entry with the most common DNA and genes. The V and J calls shown here were made by TCRdb, not taken from the authors' results. In all, the sample holds some 850,000 distinct CDR3 sequences, and roughly 24% of those were seen once. Around 3% of the sample is in the top ten clones.

The data were taken from a study of blood T cells in healthy people across ages (dated by TCRdb to the mid-2010s). Context from the whole study: In model experiments, roughly one uniquely barcoded TCR beta cDNA molecule per two T cells was captured by template switching. To track age-related changes in TCR beta repertoire diversity, the study relied on deep sequencing normalized with unique cDNA molecular identifiers. For two donors (one aged 18 to 30 and one aged 80 or older), the study analyzed two additional independent replicas of 1 million unique cDNA reads from the same blood draw. Four age groups were formed from the donors: young (average 16 years), middle-aged (around 41), aged (around 62) and long-lived (less than 85).

Points the paper makes about the study in general: Observed TCR beta diversity per million T cells fell roughly linearly with age, and a significant reduction was already apparent by age about 36. Because profiling used bulk unsorted PBMCs, naive and antigen-experienced compartments could not be compared conclusively. Estimates of total diversity based on one million sequenced T cells were considered lower bounds and underestimates. Compared with the aged group, the long-lived group had more naive CD4+ T cells, fewer expanded clones and increased TCR diversity, suggesting age selection. A strong correlation was found between observed TCR beta diversity and the percentage of naive T cells measured by flow cytometry. Donor CMV infection status was unknown, potentially confounding age-related changes in expanded clonotypes.

Separately, the same data were catalogued under a study of T cells of mothers and their children. The second study reports: Nine systemically healthy Caucasian individuals served as donors, namely three mothers together with their six children. cDNA synthesis used all of the extracted RNA, with around 1.6 ug of RNA in each 15 ul reaction. In the second PCR, the M1S primer introduced both the sample barcodes and 2-4 random nucleotides. More than 8 million TCR beta CDR3 reads were obtained from each mother, and several million reads were obtained from each child. Thymic selection shapes the output of TCR recombination in a similar way in related and unrelated pairs, and inherited differences have a minor effect. Normalized repertoire overlap in related mother-child pairs was always slightly higher than in unrelated mother-child pairs, but the difference was never significant. Persistent microchimeric T cell clones were not detected, at a sensitivity of around 99 clones per million clonotypes. Deep NGS was used in the study to compare the TCR beta repertoires of mothers and children and to look for features that separate related mother-child pairs from unrelated individuals. The mean age was roughly 36 +/- 4 years for the mothers and 11 +/- 4 years for the children. After adapter ligation was performed with NEBNext reagents, the libraries were sequenced on an Illumina HiSeq 2000 with 100+100 nt paired-end reads. Mother and child libraries were prepared a month apart and sequenced in separate runs to prevent cross-contamination. Between roughly 500,000 and 2,300,000 distinct TCR beta clonotypes were identified per donor. Naive TCR beta clonotypes were estimated from low-frequency clonotypes matched to each donor's FACS-determined naive share, without sorting.

The V and J genes are TRBV20-1 and TRBJ2-7, with 7 bases aligning to TRBD2. This sequence originates from a boy aged 5 to 17 in good health. Material for sequencing was blood. The CDR3: CSATEKGGFYEQYF. In nucleotide form, the sequence is TGCAGTGCTACAGAAAAGGGAGGGTTTTACGAGCAGTACTTC.